Sequencing of this T cell receptor beta chain was carried out in a study of monozygotic twins with inflammatory bowel disease. The study's findings and limits: IBD-affected twins scored below their healthy co-twins in TCRbeta diversity (inverse Simpson). Cells of different T cell subtypes could not be told apart.

The CDR3 is made up of 13 amino acids. Looked up from germline, CDR1 is SGHTS and CDR2 is YDEGEE. As to this clonotype: Its antigen is not identified.

Investigators made cDNA in eight separate reactions per sample. TCRdb re-called the 5' RACE reads and shows each CDR3 protein once, DNA omitted. This repertoire includes 350,000 to 550,000 distinct CDR3 sequences. The TCR was taken from a human donor with ulcerative colitis or Crohn's disease, or a healthy co-twin of an affected twin (not recorded which). The chain recombines TRBV5-8 with TRBJ2-7; TCRdb outputs TRBD1, but without DNA this stays unchecked. The sample was blood. CDR3 sequence: CASSTDRATEQYF. The complete variable domain, with remaining parts taken from reference TRBV5-8 and TRBJ2-7, reads EAGVTQSPTHLIKTRGQQATLRCSPISGHTSVYWYQQALGLGLQFLLWYDEGEERNRGNFPPRFSGRQFPNYSSELNVNALELEDSALYLCASSTDRATEQYFGPGTRLTVT.